The source of this T cell receptor (beta chain) is a study of blood T cell repertoires in COVID-19. About the study: Acute-phase and convalescent COVID-19 samples originated in the United States, Italy and Spain. T cells, B-cell-depleted T cells, or PBMCs supplied cDNA or gDNA.

Recruited during active infection, patients (from Seattle) were subsequently followed longitudinally. CDR1 is SGHVS, CDR2 FQNEAQ, per germline. The CDR3 totals 15 residues. The V gene end was trimmed by 5 bases and the J gene end by 2 bases; junction bases not matched to a gene: 6. This clone was picked up a small number of times. Methods used by the authors: Reference gene primer amplification yielded estimated nucleated cell counts. Sequenced by immunoSEQ multiplex PCR; TCRdb stores in-frame clones only, minus some. The D gene and trimming were derived from the DNA, and the V and J assignments and clone size from that table. Of hundreds of thousands of clones listed, 89% are singletons.

The rearrangement uses TRBV7-8 and TRBJ2-1; 7 bases fit TRBD1. This receptor was obtained from a woman in her 30s with COVID-19, enrolled during active disease. The sample consisted of peripheral blood. The CDR3 DNA sequence: TGTGCCAGCAGCGAGGGGACAGCCCCCTACAATGAGCAGTTCTTC. Protein product: CASSEGTAPYNEQFF.